This TCR beta chain was sequenced for a study of cytomegalovirus exposure and HLA in healthy donors. The CDR3 loop spans 15 amino acids. Germline CDR1 and CDR2: LNHDA and SQIVND (reference sequence). Trimming removed 5 bases at V and 3 bases at J, with 17 bases between. 60 Vbeta and 13 Jbeta primers were used in PCR. Clones were sequenced by immunoSEQ multiplex PCR, and TCRdb holds only the in-frame ones, with some missing. The table includes roughly 190,000 clones, around 87% detected once. The sample consisted of PBMCs. The chain recombines TRBV19 with TRBJ2-7, with D perhaps TRBD2 (6 bases). The receptor was isolated from a boy aged 2-15 years in good health and CMV-seronegative. This CDR3 reads CASSPSSGSGYEQYF. CDR3 in DNA: TGTGCCAGTAGTCCAAGCTCCGGGAGTGGCTACGAGCAGTACTTC.